Included here is one TCR beta chain sequence, with context. This record comes from a study of cytomegalovirus exposure and HLA in healthy donors. Germline V gene sequence: CDR1 SGHRS, CDR2 YFSETQ. The V segment lost 3 bases and the J segment 7 bases; nucleotides outside the gene matches: 11. CDR3 size: 16 residues. Researchers ran the PCR with 60 Vbeta and 13 Jbeta primers. Produced via immunoSEQ multiplex PCR; TCRdb's table is partial and in-frame only. Here the sample spans roughly 160,000 clones, 85% being singletons. The sample consisted of PBMCs. J is TRBJ2-4 and V is TRBV5-1; 9 bases align to TRBD1. The sequence was obtained from a boy aged 2 to 10 in good health and CMV-seronegative. CDR3 region: CASSSQTGGGKNIQYF. DNA of the CDR3: TGCGCCAGCAGCTCCCAGACAGGGGGAGGAAAGAACATTCAGTACTTC.